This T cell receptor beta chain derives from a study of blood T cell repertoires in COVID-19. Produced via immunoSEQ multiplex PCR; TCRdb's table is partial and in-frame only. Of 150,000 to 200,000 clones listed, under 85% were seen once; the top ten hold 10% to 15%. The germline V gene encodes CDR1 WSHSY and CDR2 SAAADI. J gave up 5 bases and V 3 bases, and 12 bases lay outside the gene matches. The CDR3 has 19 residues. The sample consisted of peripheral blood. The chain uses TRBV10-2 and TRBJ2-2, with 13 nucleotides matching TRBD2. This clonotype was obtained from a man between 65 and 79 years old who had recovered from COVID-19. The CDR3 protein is CASSDPTGTSGIDTGELFF. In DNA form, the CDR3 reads TGCGCCAGCAGTGATCCAACCGGGACTAGCGGGATTGATACCGGGGAGCTGTTTTTT.